What follows are 3 T cell receptor beta chains derived from one specimen sequenced in a study of identical twins. MiXCR, run by TCRdb on the 5' RACE reads, gives a single entry per CDR3 protein. The sample carries approximately 890,000 distinct CDR3 sequences, roughly an eighth recorded once. These sequences were also reported in another study, on yellow fever vaccine responses in identical twins.

The sequenced sample consisted of PBMCs. These receptors all stem from a woman younger than 30 in good health.

This clonotype was seen repeatedly, ten times or more. CDR3 region: CATTRLAGRNTGELFF. CDR3 nucleotide sequence: TGCGCCACCACTCGACTAGCAGGAAGGAACACCGGGGAGCTGTTTTTT. The chain combines TRBV5-1 with TRBJ2-2; 7 bases agree with TRBD2. This CDR3 spans 16 amino acids. J gave up 1 base and V 9 bases, and 12 bases lay outside the gene matches. Germline loops: CDR1 SGHRS, CDR2 YFSETQ.

This clonotype showed up many times. The chain carries TRBV20-1 and TRBJ1-2; D ambiguous. Germline V gene lookup returns CDR1 DFQATT and CDR2 SNEGSKA (reference sequence). The CDR3 is made up of 12 amino acids. CDR3 protein: CSKSTVNYGYTF. In DNA, the CDR3 is TGCAGCAAGAGTACAGTCAACTATGGCTACACCTTC.

A few counts support this clonotype. The V gene is TRBV3-1, the J gene TRBJ2-2, with D hard to call. V was pared by 4 bases and J by 2 bases, with 14 bases between. In germline, CDR1 is LGHDT, CDR2 YNNKEL (reference sequence). This CDR3 region has 16 residues. In DNA form, the CDR3 reads TGTGCCAGCAGCCGTATAACAACGTTAAACACCGGGGAGCTGTTTTTT. This sequence encodes CASSRITTLNTGELFF.